This T cell receptor (beta chain) came from a study of human T cells and chemical hapten exposure. Study-wide context: Sensitization involved placing 2% DPC onto a 2 cm by 2 cm region of upper inner arm skin.

This clonotype was observed many times. TCRdb re-analysed the RACE reads in MiXCR, keeping a single row per CDR3 protein. The table shows roughly 45,000 distinct CDR3 sequences, with 9% to 9.5% occurring only once. As to time point: patch test 1, 2 weeks after DPC sensitization. Treatment meaning: therapeutic diphenylcyclopropenone sensitization with weekly scalp DPC. The sequence was collected from a woman in her forties or fifties with alopecia areata. Some clones in this sample may be carry-over from other donors' samples. The sequencing used whole blood, collected in connection with sensitization to the hapten diphenylcyclopropenone (DPC).

This chain's CDR3 is CSVLERVSFNEQFF. As DNA, the CDR3 is TGCAGCGTCCTGGAGAGGGTGTCTTTCAATGAGCAGTTCTTC. This chain uses TRBV29-1 with TRBJ2-1; tentative D call: TRBD2 (5 bases). The CDR3 is made up of 14 amino acids. V was clipped by 6 bases and J by 6 bases, with 18 bases between them. Germline V gives CDR1 SQVTM, CDR2 ANQGSEA.